Here is one TCR beta chain with its context. This entry is derived from a study of cytomegalovirus exposure and HLA in healthy donors. The PCR made use of 60 Vbeta and 13 Jbeta primers. TCRdb keeps only in-frame clones here, not all; method: immunoSEQ multiplex PCR. The table lists some 100,000 clones, approximately 80% of them singletons. The CDR3 is made up of 14 amino acids. Germline CDR1 MNHNS, CDR2 SASEGT. The sequenced material came from PBMCs. V and J are TRBV6-1 and TRBJ2-5, with D possibly being TRBD2 (6 bases). The J call may not be correct, given that the DNA end is closer to TRBJ2-7. This TCR was recovered from a man aged 45 to 65 in good health and CMV-seropositive. The CDR3 sequence is CASSSRDFLGEQYF. CDR3 nucleotides: TGTGCCAGCAGTAGTCGGGACTTCTTGGGCGAGCAGTACTTC.